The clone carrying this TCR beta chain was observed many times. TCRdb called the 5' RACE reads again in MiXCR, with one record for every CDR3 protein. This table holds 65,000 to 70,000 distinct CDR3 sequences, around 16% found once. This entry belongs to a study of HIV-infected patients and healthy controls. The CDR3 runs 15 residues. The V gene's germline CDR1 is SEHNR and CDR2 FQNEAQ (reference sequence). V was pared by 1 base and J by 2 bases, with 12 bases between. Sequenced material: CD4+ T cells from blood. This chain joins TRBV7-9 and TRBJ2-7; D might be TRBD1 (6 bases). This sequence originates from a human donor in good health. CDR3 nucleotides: TGTGCCAGCAGCTTAGTCGCAGGGGCCCCCTACGAGCAGTACTTC. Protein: CASSLVAGAPYEQYF.